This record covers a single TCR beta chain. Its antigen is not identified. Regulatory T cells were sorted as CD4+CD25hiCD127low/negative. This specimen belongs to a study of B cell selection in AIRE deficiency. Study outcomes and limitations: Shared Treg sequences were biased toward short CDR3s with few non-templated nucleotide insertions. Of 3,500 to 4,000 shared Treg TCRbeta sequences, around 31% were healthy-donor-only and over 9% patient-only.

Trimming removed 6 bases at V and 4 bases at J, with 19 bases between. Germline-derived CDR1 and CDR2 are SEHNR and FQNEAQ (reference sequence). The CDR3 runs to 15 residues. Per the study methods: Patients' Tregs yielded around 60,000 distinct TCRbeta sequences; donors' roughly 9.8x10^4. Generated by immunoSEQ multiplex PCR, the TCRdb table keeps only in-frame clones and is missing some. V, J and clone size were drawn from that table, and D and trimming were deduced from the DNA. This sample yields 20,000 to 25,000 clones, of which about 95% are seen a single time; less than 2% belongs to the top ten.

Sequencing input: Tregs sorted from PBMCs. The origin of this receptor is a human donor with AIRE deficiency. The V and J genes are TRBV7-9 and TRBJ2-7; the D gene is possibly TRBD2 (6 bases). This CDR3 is CASSRALAYHYEQYF. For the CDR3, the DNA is TGTGCCAGCAGTCGCGCTCTAGCGTACCATTACGAGCAGTACTTC.